This T cell receptor beta chain was identified during a study of shared clonotypes between healthy human individuals. Study information: Ranging from 18 to 49 in age, donors were a couple of women and a few men. General study results and limits: The donor pool, a small one, limited the genetic and exposure-history diversity represented.

This clone has a single count. Its antigen is not known. Only in-frame clones appear in the TCRdb table, and some are missing; sequencing was by immunoSEQ multiplex PCR. This sample yields more than 500,000 clones, of which 90% to 96% are seen a single time; about 0.06% belongs to the top ten. CDR3 length: 14 amino acids. The trim removed 1 base at V and 7 bases at J, leaving 3 bases unmatched. Germline V gene data show CDR1 as MGHRA and CDR2 as YSYEKL. The sequenced material came from naive CD4+ T cells sorted from blood. Subset: CD45RA+ positively selected. The V and J genes are TRBV4-1 and TRBJ2-1, with TRBD1 matching 8 bases. This receptor was obtained from a woman under 40 in good health. In DNA, the CDR3 is TGCGCCAGCAGCCAAGTTAACAGGGGGAATGAGCAGTTCTTC. Encoded protein: CASSQVNRGNEQFF.